This T cell receptor beta chain was sequenced during a study of blood T cell repertoires in COVID-19. Study summary: There were acute and convalescent COVID-19 samples, and they came from the United States, Italy and Spain. The cDNA or gDNA used as material had been derived from T cells, B-cell-depleted T cells, or PBMCs.

This clone turned up a few times. Original processing methods: Nucleated cell number was recorded as an estimate derived from reference gene primer amplification. TCRdb's table, derived via immunoSEQ multiplex PCR, lists solely in-frame clones and lacks some. V and J calls and clone size are given by that table; D and trimming were obtained from the DNA. The top ten hold about 0.8% of the sample, which has 150,000 to 200,000 clones, about 93% seen once. The germline V gene encodes CDR1 MGHRA and CDR2 YSYEKL. V lost 0 bases to trimming and J lost 6 bases, with 18 bases between them. The CDR3 length is 16 residues. Seattle enrolled patients during active infection and tracked them longitudinally.

This chain links TRBV4-1 with TRBJ2-7; D perhaps matches TRBD1 (6 bases). The origin of this receptor is a man younger than 40 with COVID-19, enrolled during active disease. The sample was peripheral blood. As DNA, the CDR3 is TGCGCCAGCAGCCAAGAACGGTGGGGGCGACCACGCGAGCAGTACTTC. Translated: CASSQERWGRPREQYF.